The clone carrying this T cell receptor beta chain appeared a single time. The data belong to a study of blood T cell repertoires in COVID-19. Study summary: PBMCs, B-cell-depleted T cells, or T cells were the source of the cDNA or gDNA that made up the material.

The CDR3 runs 16 residues. V gave up 1 base and J gave up 5 bases; unmatched junction bases: 3. Germline loops: CDR1 MGHDK, CDR2 SYGVNS. Assay: immunoSEQ multiplex PCR; the TCRdb copy retains only in-frame clones and omits some. The sample records hundreds of thousands of clones, 75% to 90% being singletons. Those enrolled in Seattle joined during active infection and were followed longitudinally afterward. The J gene is TRBJ2-2, the V gene TRBV25-1; 11 bases map to TRBD1. Source material: peripheral blood. The clonotype comes from a woman between 70 and 85 years old with COVID-19, enrolled during active disease. The CDR3 spells CASSEFGTGGTGELFF. Written as DNA, the CDR3 is TGTGCCAGCAGTGAATTCGGGACAGGGGGGACCGGGGAGCTGTTTTTT.